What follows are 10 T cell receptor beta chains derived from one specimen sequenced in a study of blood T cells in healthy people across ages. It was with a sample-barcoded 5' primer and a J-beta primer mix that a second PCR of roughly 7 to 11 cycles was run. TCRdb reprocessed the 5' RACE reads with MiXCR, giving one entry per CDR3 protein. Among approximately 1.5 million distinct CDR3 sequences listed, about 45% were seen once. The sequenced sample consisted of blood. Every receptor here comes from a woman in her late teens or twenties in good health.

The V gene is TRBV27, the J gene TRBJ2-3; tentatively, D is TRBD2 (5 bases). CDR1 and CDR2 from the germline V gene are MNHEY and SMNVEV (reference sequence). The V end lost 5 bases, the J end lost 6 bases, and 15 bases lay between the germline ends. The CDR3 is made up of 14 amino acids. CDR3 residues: CASSVTLASDTQYF. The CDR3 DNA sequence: TGTGCCAGCAGTGTAACCCTAGCCTCCGATACGCAGTATTTT.

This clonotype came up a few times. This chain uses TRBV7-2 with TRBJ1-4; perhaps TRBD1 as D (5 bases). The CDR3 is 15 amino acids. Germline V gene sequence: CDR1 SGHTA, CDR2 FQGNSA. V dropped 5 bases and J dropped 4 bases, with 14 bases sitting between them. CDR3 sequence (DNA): TGTGCCAGCAGCAGAGACAGCGGATATAATGAAAAACTGTTTTTT. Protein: CASSRDSGYNEKLFF.

CDR3 coding DNA: TGTGCCAGCAGGGACAGGGGGCGCTTTGATACGCAGTATTTT. It is translated as CASRDRGRFDTQYF. V and J are TRBV6-6 and TRBJ2-3, with 11 bases lining up with TRBD1. V shed 6 bases and J 6 bases; nucleotides not matched to a gene: 5. Germline loops: CDR1 MNHNY, CDR2 SVGAGI (reference sequence). CDR3 length: 14 residues.

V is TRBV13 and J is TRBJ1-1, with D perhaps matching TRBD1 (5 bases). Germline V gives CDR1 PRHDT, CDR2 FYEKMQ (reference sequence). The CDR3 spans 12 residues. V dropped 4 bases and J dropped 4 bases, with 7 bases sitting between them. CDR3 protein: CASSSGATEAFF. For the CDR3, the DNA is TGTGCCAGCAGCTCCGGGGCCACTGAAGCTTTCTTT. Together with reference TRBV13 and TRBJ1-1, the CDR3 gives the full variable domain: AAGVIQSPRHLIKEKRETATLKCYPIPRHDTVYWYQQGPGQDPQFLISFYEKMQSDKGSIPDRFSAQQFSDYHSELNMSSLELGDSALYFCASSSGATEAFFGQGTRLTVV.

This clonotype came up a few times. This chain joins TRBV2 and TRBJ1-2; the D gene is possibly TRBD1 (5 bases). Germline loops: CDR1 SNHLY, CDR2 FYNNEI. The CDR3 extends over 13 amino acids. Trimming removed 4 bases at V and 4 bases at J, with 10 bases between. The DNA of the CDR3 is TGTGCCAGCAGTGGAGGGGTTACCTATGGCTACACCTTC. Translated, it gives CASSGGVTYGYTF.

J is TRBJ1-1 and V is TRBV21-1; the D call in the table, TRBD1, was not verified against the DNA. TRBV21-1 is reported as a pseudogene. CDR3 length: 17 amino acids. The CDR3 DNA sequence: TGTGCCAGCAGCAAAGAGCGCATCGGGACAGGGGAGGAGGCAGCTTTCTTT. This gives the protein CASSKERIGTGEEAAFF.

This chain's CDR3 is CASSDPQGANEQYF. The CDR3 nucleotides read TGTGCCAGCAGTGACCCGCAGGGGGCCAATGAGCAGTACTTC. The gene calls are TRBV25-1 and TRBJ2-1; 8 nucleotides agree with TRBD1. The J call may be incorrect, as the DNA end agrees better with TRBJ2-7. This CDR3 contains 14 residues. Germline values: CDR1 MGHDK, CDR2 SYGVNS.

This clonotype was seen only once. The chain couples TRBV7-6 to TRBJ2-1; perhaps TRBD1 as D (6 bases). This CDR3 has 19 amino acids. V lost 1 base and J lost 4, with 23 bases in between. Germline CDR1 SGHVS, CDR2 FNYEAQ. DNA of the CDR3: TGTGCCAGCAGCTTAGGACAGGTTGCACCCTTTGGCGCTTACAATGAGCAGTTCTTC. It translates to CASSLGQVAPFGAYNEQFF.

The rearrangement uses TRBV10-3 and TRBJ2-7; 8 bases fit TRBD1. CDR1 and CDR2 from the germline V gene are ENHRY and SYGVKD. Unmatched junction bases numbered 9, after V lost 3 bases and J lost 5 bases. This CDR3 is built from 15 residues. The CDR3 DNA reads TGTGCCATCAGTGAATCCGGGACAGGTCCCGACGAGCAGTACTTC. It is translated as CAISESGTGPDEQYF.

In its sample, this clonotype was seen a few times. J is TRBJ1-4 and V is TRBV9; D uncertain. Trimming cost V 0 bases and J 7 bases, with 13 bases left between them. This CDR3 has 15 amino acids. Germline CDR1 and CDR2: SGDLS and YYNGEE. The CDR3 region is CASSVAGQNFEKLFF. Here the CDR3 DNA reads TGTGCCAGCAGCGTAGCAGGTCAGAACTTTGAAAAACTGTTTTTT.